This T cell receptor (beta chain) originates from a study of blood T cell repertoires in COVID-19. About the study: Sites across the United States, Italy and Spain contributed samples from acute and convalescent COVID-19.

The ends were cut back, 7 bases at V and 2 bases at J, with 14 bases in the middle. The CDR3 has 14 residues. Looked up from germline, CDR1 is MNHEY and CDR2 is SVGAGI. Seattle-derived patients entered the study during active infection and were followed longitudinally. Per the original methods: The authors estimated nucleated cell counts from reference gene primer amplification. The repertoire was sequenced with immunoSEQ multiplex PCR; TCRdb's copy has only in-frame clones and lacks some. Clone size and the V and J calls come from that table; the DNA yielded D and trimming. The repertoire holds roughly 230,000 clones, with 90% as singletons.

V gene TRBV6-5 combines with J gene TRBJ1-1; unclear D gene. The receptor was isolated from a woman aged 55-69 years with COVID-19, enrolled during active disease. The sequenced material came from peripheral blood. The CDR3 DNA follows: TGTGCCAGCACCGGGTCAAGCGGAAACACTGAAGCTTTCTTT. It encodes CASTGSSGNTEAFF.